Listed below are T cell receptor beta chains from one sample, sequenced in a study of regulatory T cells in long-lasting Graves disease. TCRdb fed the multiplex PCR reads into MiXCR, producing one record per CDR3 protein. The data hold 400,000 to 450,000 distinct CDR3 sequences, with roughly a quarter observed a single time. The material sequenced was peripheral blood mononuclear cells (PBMCs), taken when the disease was refractory, from a patient treated with antithyroid drugs. Receptors were obtained from a female donor with Graves disease. CDR3s include the opening cysteine and the closing phenylalanine or tryptophan. The order of the fields is clone size, D gene, J gene, CDR3 length, V gene, CDR3 DNA, CDR3 protein. The D gene is left open where the match is weak. Rows give clone size only sometimes, using once, few, many, or a class for an expanded clone.

abundance: many; d_gene: -; j_gene: TRBJ2-1; len: 17; v_gene: TRBV20-1; CDR3nt: TGCAGTGCTAGTAGCTTCATAGATAGCGGTAACTACAATGAGCAGTTCTTC; CDR3aa: CSASSFIDSGNYNEQFF
abundance: many; d_gene: -; j_gene: TRBJ2-7; len: 14; v_gene: TRBV11-2; CDR3nt: TGTGCCAGCAGCTTATGGAGCGGCTCCTACGAGCAGTACTTC; CDR3aa: CASSLWSGSYEQYF
abundance: many; d_gene: -; j_gene: TRBJ1-2; len: 10; v_gene: TRBV29-1; CDR3nt: TGCAGCGCCAGAACCCCTTGGGATATCTTC; CDR3aa: CSARTPWDIF
abundance: -; d_gene: -; j_gene: TRBJ2-7; len: 15; v_gene: TRBV11-2; CDR3nt: TGTGCCAGCAGCTTGGCAGGTTACTACTCCTACGAGCAGTACTTC; CDR3aa: CASSLAGYYSYEQYF
abundance: -; d_gene: TRBD2; j_gene: TRBJ2-3; len: 16; v_gene: TRBV19; CDR3nt: TGTGCCAGTAGTATGGAGATTCTAGCGGTCACAGATACGCAGTATTTT; CDR3aa: CASSMEILAVTDTQYF
abundance: -; d_gene: -; j_gene: TRBJ2-4; len: 12; v_gene: TRBV5-8; CDR3nt: TGTGCCACCAATCGAGTCGGAAACATTCAGTACTTC; CDR3aa: CATNRVGNIQYF
abundance: few; d_gene: -; j_gene: TRBJ2-2; len: 16; v_gene: TRBV27; CDR3nt: TGTGCCAGCAGACAAAACAGAAACCTTGGGACCGGGGAGCTGTTTTTT; CDR3aa: CASRQNRNLGTGELFF
abundance: many; d_gene: -; j_gene: TRBJ2-5; len: 12; v_gene: TRBV2; CDR3nt: TGTGCCAGCAGTCAGGCCGGAGAGACCCAGTACTTC; CDR3aa: CASSQAGETQYF
abundance: -; d_gene: -; j_gene: TRBJ2-7; len: 14; v_gene: TRBV6-1; CDR3nt: TGTGCCAGCTACGCGGGCCCGAACCCCTACGAGCAGTACTTC; CDR3aa: CASYAGPNPYEQYF
abundance: few; d_gene: TRBD1; j_gene: TRBJ1-2; len: 13; v_gene: TRBV10-3; CDR3nt: TGTGCCATCAGTGAAGGACAGGACTATGGCTACACCTTC; CDR3aa: CAISEGQDYGYTF
abundance: -; d_gene: -; j_gene: TRBJ1-5; len: 10; v_gene: TRBV6-2/TRBV6-3; CDR3nt: TGTGCCAGCAGTACCCAGCCCCAGCATTTT; CDR3aa: CASSTQPQHF
abundance: -; d_gene: TRBD2; j_gene: TRBJ2-2; len: 16; v_gene: TRBV27; CDR3nt: TGTGCCAGCAGTTTTGGTGACGGGGGGAGCCTTGTGGAGCTGTTTTTT; CDR3aa: CASSFGDGGSLVELFF
abundance: few; d_gene: -; j_gene: TRBJ1-4; len: 14; v_gene: TRBV2; CDR3nt: TGTGCCAGCAGTGGGATGGGGCCGAGTGAAAAACTGTTTTTT; CDR3aa: CASSGMGPSEKLFF
abundance: -; d_gene: TRBD2; j_gene: TRBJ2-2; len: 16; v_gene: TRBV24-1; CDR3nt: TGTGCCACCAGTGACAATAGCGGGAGAGGCACCGGGGAGCTGTTTTTT; CDR3aa: CATSDNSGRGTGELFF
abundance: many; d_gene: TRBD1; j_gene: TRBJ1-2; len: 14; v_gene: TRBV6-5; CDR3nt: TGTGCCAGCAGTTTTTCCGGGACAGGATATGGCTACACCTTC; CDR3aa: CASSFSGTGYGYTF
abundance: -; d_gene: -; j_gene: TRBJ2-2; len: 16; v_gene: TRBV24-1; CDR3nt: TGTGCCACCAGTGATATGCAGGGTTCCATCGCCGGGGAGCTGTTTTTT; CDR3aa: CATSDMQGSIAGELFF
abundance: -; d_gene: -; j_gene: TRBJ2-7; len: 17; v_gene: TRBV14; CDR3nt: TGTGCCAGCAGCCAAGATAGGGTTGAGAGACGGACCTACGAGCAGTACTTC; CDR3aa: CASSQDRVERRTYEQYF
abundance: many; d_gene: -; j_gene: TRBJ2-7; len: 16; v_gene: TRBV6-1; CDR3nt: TGTGCCAGCACGACGGAGGGGGCGAGAAGCTCCTACGAGCAGTACTTC; CDR3aa: CASTTEGARSSYEQYF
abundance: few; d_gene: -; j_gene: TRBJ2-5; len: 14; v_gene: TRBV10-3; CDR3nt: TGTGCCATCAGACCGACAGACGTCCAAGAGACCCAGTACTTC; CDR3aa: CAIRPTDVQETQYF
abundance: -; d_gene: TRBD1; j_gene: TRBJ1-2; len: 15; v_gene: TRBV3-1; CDR3nt: TGTGCCAGCAGCCAAGACGACAGGGGGACTTATGGCTACACCTTC; CDR3aa: CASSQDDRGTYGYTF
abundance: few; d_gene: -; j_gene: TRBJ2-7; len: 12; v_gene: TRBV19; CDR3nt: TGTGCCAGTAGTACTGCCACCTACGAGCAGTACTTC; CDR3aa: CASSTATYEQYF
abundance: many; d_gene: TRBD1; j_gene: TRBJ1-5; len: 13; v_gene: TRBV6-1; CDR3nt: TGTGCCAGCAGTCCGGACAGGGTTCAGCCCCAGCATTTT; CDR3aa: CASSPDRVQPQHF
abundance: few; d_gene: TRBD2; j_gene: TRBJ2-2; len: 20; v_gene: TRBV7-9; CDR3nt: TGTGCCAGCAGCTTAGTCGTTTGGCGGGAGATCAACAGGAACACCGGGGAGCTGTTTTTT; CDR3aa: CASSLVVWREINRNTGELFF
abundance: -; d_gene: TRBD2; j_gene: TRBJ2-7; len: 15; v_gene: TRBV10-3; CDR3nt: TGTGCCATCAGTGATCGGGGCAGCGGGAGCTACGAGCAGTACTTC; CDR3aa: CAISDRGSGSYEQYF
abundance: many; d_gene: TRBD1; j_gene: TRBJ2-2; len: 14; v_gene: TRBV2; CDR3nt: TGTGCCAGCAGGGGACAGGGGAACACCGGGGAGCTGTTTTTT; CDR3aa: CASRGQGNTGELFF
abundance: many; d_gene: -; j_gene: TRBJ2-5; len: 13; v_gene: TRBV27; CDR3nt: TGTGCCAGCAGTCCGATACCACAAGAGACTCAGTACTTC; CDR3aa: CASSPIPQETQYF
abundance: many; d_gene: -; j_gene: TRBJ1-4; len: 18; v_gene: TRBV15; CDR3nt: TGTGCCACCAGCAGAGACCACCAGGTCGGCAGGGGAACTGAAAAACTGTTTTTT; CDR3aa: CATSRDHQVGRGTEKLFF
abundance: few; d_gene: TRBD1; j_gene: TRBJ2-2; len: 16; v_gene: TRBV27; CDR3nt: TGTGCCAGCAGTTCCCCGGACAGGGGAAAGGCCGGGGAGCTGTTTTTT; CDR3aa: CASSSPDRGKAGELFF
abundance: many; d_gene: -; j_gene: TRBJ1-2; len: 14; v_gene: TRBV29-1; CDR3nt: TGCAGCGTTGAAGAACAGGAAACTAACTATGGCTACACCTTC; CDR3aa: CSVEEQETNYGYTF
abundance: -; d_gene: TRBD1; j_gene: TRBJ1-5; len: 16; v_gene: TRBV6-5; CDR3nt: TGTGCCAGCAGTTTAACAGGGGGTTATAGCAATCAGCCCCAGCATTTT; CDR3aa: CASSLTGGYSNQPQHF
abundance: few; d_gene: -; j_gene: TRBJ1-6; len: 11; v_gene: TRBV25-1; CDR3nt: TGTGCCAGCGGCGGAGGGGGACCCCTCCACTTT; CDR3aa: CASGGGGPLHF
abundance: many; d_gene: -; j_gene: TRBJ2-2; len: 15; v_gene: TRBV29-1; CDR3nt: TGCAGCGTTGAAGGTCCGAGGTCGTTGGCCGGGGAGCTGTTTTTT; CDR3aa: CSVEGPRSLAGELFF
abundance: many; d_gene: TRBD2; j_gene: TRBJ2-7; len: 13; v_gene: TRBV2; CDR3nt: TGTGCCAGCTCGGGACTAGAAGCCTACGAGCAGTACTTC; CDR3aa: CASSGLEAYEQYF
abundance: many; d_gene: -; j_gene: TRBJ2-5; len: 12; v_gene: TRBV27; CDR3nt: TGTGCCAGCAGTCCCACGCCAGAGACCCAGTACTTC; CDR3aa: CASSPTPETQYF
abundance: few; d_gene: TRBD2; j_gene: TRBJ2-7; len: 13; v_gene: TRBV12-3/TRBV12-4; CDR3nt: TGTGCCAGCAGTTTTGGTCCTGAGGGAGGGCGGTACTTC; CDR3aa: CASSFGPEGGRYF
abundance: few; d_gene: -; j_gene: TRBJ2-7; len: 14; v_gene: TRBV20-1; CDR3nt: TGCAGTGCTAGAGATTGGGCCAGCTCCTACGAGCAGTACTTC; CDR3aa: CSARDWASSYEQYF
abundance: few; d_gene: -; j_gene: TRBJ1-3; len: 14; v_gene: TRBV7-2; CDR3nt: TGTGCCAGCAGGCGCGGGACGGTGGGAAACACCATATATTTT; CDR3aa: CASRRGTVGNTIYF
abundance: -; d_gene: TRBD1; j_gene: TRBJ2-6; len: 17; v_gene: TRBV28; CDR3nt: TGTGCCAGCACCGTGGACAGGCCCCTCTCTGGGGCCAACGTCCTGACTTTC; CDR3aa: CASTVDRPLSGANVLTF
abundance: few; d_gene: -; j_gene: TRBJ2-7; len: 15; v_gene: TRBV20-1; CDR3nt: TGCAGTGCTAGAATGACCGGGACGGGAACCTACGAGCAGTACTTC; CDR3aa: CSARMTGTGTYEQYF
abundance: few; d_gene: TRBD2; j_gene: TRBJ2-7; len: 19; v_gene: TRBV6-1; CDR3nt: TGTGCCAGCAGTTACCCCCGGGACAGGGGACTAGCGGGAGCCTACGAGCAGTACTTC; CDR3aa: CASSYPRDRGLAGAYEQYF
abundance: few; d_gene: -; j_gene: TRBJ1-1; len: 15; v_gene: TRBV14; CDR3nt: TGTGCCAGCAGCCAGGAGGTAGGGGGGAACACTGAAGCTTTCTTT; CDR3aa: CASSQEVGGNTEAFF
abundance: -; d_gene: TRBD1; j_gene: TRBJ2-7; len: 15; v_gene: TRBV30; CDR3nt: TGTGCCTGGAGTGTAAGGACAGGGGAGGGCTACGAGCAGTACTTC; CDR3aa: CAWSVRTGEGYEQYF
abundance: -; d_gene: -; j_gene: TRBJ1-6; len: 17; v_gene: TRBV5-1; CDR3nt: TGCGCCAGCAGCTTGGCCGGCGGGACGGCTAGTAATTCACCCCTCCACTTT; CDR3aa: CASSLAGGTASNSPLHF
abundance: -; d_gene: -; j_gene: TRBJ2-2; len: 16; v_gene: TRBV7-9; CDR3nt: TGTGCCAGCAGCAACGCGGCAGCGGGGAACACCGGGGAGCTGTTTTTT; CDR3aa: CASSNAAAGNTGELFF
abundance: -; d_gene: TRBD1; j_gene: TRBJ1-1; len: 15; v_gene: TRBV28; CDR3nt: TGTGCCAGCAGTCTCCGGGGACAGACGAACACTGAAGCTTTCTTT; CDR3aa: CASSLRGQTNTEAFF
abundance: few; d_gene: TRBD1; j_gene: TRBJ2-7; len: 13; v_gene: TRBV5-1; CDR3nt: TGCGCCAGCAGCTGGGGACAGGGCGACGAGCAGTACTTC; CDR3aa: CASSWGQGDEQYF
abundance: many; d_gene: -; j_gene: TRBJ2-7; len: 13; v_gene: TRBV27; CDR3nt: TGTGCCAGCAGTCTCAAGTCAACCTACGAGCAGTACTTC; CDR3aa: CASSLKSTYEQYF
abundance: few; d_gene: -; j_gene: TRBJ2-5; len: 15; v_gene: TRBV7-7; CDR3nt: TGTGCTAGCAGCCCCGACAGCCTTGGGGGAGAGACCCAGTACTTC; CDR3aa: CASSPDSLGGETQYF
abundance: -; d_gene: -; j_gene: TRBJ1-2; len: 11; v_gene: TRBV29-1; CDR3nt: TGCAGCGTTGGGACGGCGGGCGGCTACACCTTC; CDR3aa: CSVGTAGGYTF
abundance: -; d_gene: TRBD2; j_gene: TRBJ2-5; len: 17; v_gene: TRBV20-1; CDR3nt: TGCAGTGCTAGAGATCGGGCTAGCGGGAGGAGGCAAGAGACCCAGTACTTC; CDR3aa: CSARDRASGRRQETQYF
abundance: few; d_gene: -; j_gene: TRBJ1-6; len: 18; v_gene: TRBV7-8; CDR3nt: TGTGCCAGCAGCTTAGCGCTAAATGGGGGACACTATAATTCACCCCTCCACTTT; CDR3aa: CASSLALNGGHYNSPLHF
abundance: many; d_gene: TRBD2; j_gene: TRBJ2-7; len: 13; v_gene: TRBV20-1; CDR3nt: TGCAGTGCTAGGGATAGCGGGAGAGTCGAGCAGTACTTC; CDR3aa: CSARDSGRVEQYF
abundance: -; d_gene: -; j_gene: TRBJ2-3; len: 15; v_gene: TRBV28; CDR3nt: TGTGCCAGCAGTACCTCACTCCCGTTGACAGATACGCAGTATTTT; CDR3aa: CASSTSLPLTDTQYF
abundance: -; d_gene: TRBD2; j_gene: TRBJ2-1; len: 15; v_gene: TRBV19; CDR3nt: TGTGCCAGTAGTGGATCTAGCGGGAGCTACAATGAGCAGTTCTTC; CDR3aa: CASSGSSGSYNEQFF
abundance: few; d_gene: -; j_gene: TRBJ2-7; len: 11; v_gene: TRBV10-3; CDR3nt: TGTGCCATCAGTGAGCGGGTCGAGCAGTACTTC; CDR3aa: CAISERVEQYF
abundance: -; d_gene: TRBD2; j_gene: TRBJ2-7; len: 13; v_gene: TRBV5-6; CDR3nt: TGTGCCAGCAGCCTCAGCGGGAGGGGAGAGCAGTACTTC; CDR3aa: CASSLSGRGEQYF
abundance: few; d_gene: -; j_gene: TRBJ2-6; len: 17; v_gene: TRBV19; CDR3nt: TGTGCCAGTAGTATGCCAGTCTCATTCTCTGGGGCCAACGTCCTGACTTTC; CDR3aa: CASSMPVSFSGANVLTF
abundance: few; d_gene: -; j_gene: TRBJ2-7; len: 14; v_gene: TRBV5-6; CDR3nt: TGTGCCAGCAGCTTTAGACCGGCGGTCTACGAGCAGTACTTC; CDR3aa: CASSFRPAVYEQYF
abundance: few; d_gene: TRBD1; j_gene: TRBJ2-7; len: 15; v_gene: TRBV7-2; CDR3nt: TGTGCCAGCAGCTTAGCGCCAGGGGGTGGGTACGAGCAGTACTTC; CDR3aa: CASSLAPGGGYEQYF
abundance: few; d_gene: -; j_gene: TRBJ2-1; len: 15; v_gene: TRBV11-2; CDR3nt: TGTGCCAGCAGCTTAGAGGCGGGGCCCTACAATGAGCAGTTCTTC; CDR3aa: CASSLEAGPYNEQFF